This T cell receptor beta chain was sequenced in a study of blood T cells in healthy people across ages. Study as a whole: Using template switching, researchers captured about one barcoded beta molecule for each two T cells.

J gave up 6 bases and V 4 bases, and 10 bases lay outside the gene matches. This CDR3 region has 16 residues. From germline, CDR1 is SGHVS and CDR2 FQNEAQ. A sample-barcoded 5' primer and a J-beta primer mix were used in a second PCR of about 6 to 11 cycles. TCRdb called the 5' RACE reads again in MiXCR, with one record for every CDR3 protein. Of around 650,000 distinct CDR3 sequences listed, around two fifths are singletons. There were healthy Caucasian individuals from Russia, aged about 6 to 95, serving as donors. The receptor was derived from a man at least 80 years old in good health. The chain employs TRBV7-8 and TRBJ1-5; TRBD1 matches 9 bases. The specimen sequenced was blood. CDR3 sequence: CASSSSTGGRSQPQHF. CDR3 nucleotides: TGTGCCAGCAGCTCCTCGACAGGGGGACGTTCTCAGCCCCAGCATTTT.